This record concerns one T cell receptor (beta chain) sequence. What it binds is unknown. The sample originates from a study of vaccination effects on CD4 cells after COVID-19. This table comes from immunoSEQ multiplex PCR, and its TCRdb copy is limited to in-frame clones, with some not included. The sample holds about 61,000 clones, 73% seen once. Study findings and constraints: Clones from infection and from vaccination both contracted markedly late after vaccination.

Sequencing in the ViraFEST assay came after antigen-specific CD4+ T cells had been expanded with viral peptide pools, which were used to stimulate PBMC. Upon completion of about 10 days in culture, CD4+ T cells were isolated. Every participant took two doses of the BNT162b2 or mRNA-1273 vaccine. Germline CDR1 reads WSHSY; CDR2 reads SAAADI. The V end lost 3 bases, the J end lost 0 bases, and 11 bases lay between the germline ends. The CDR3 contains 15 residues. The clonotype comes from a human donor who received a COVID-19 vaccine. The sample consisted of CD4+ T cells from PBMCs cultured with HCoV-229E spike peptides, taken after COVID-19 vaccination. The chain carries TRBV10-2 and TRBJ2-5; the D gene is possibly TRBD2 (6 bases). The CDR3 sequence: CASSDPGEYQETQYF. The CDR3 DNA sequence: TGCGCCAGCAGTGACCCGGGGGAGTACCAAGAGACCCAGTACTTC.